This T cell receptor beta chain was sequenced during a study of tumor and adjacent non-tumor tissue in lung cancer. The wider study: Patients comprised about eleven adenocarcinoma, 2 squamous cell carcinoma and 1 small cell lung cancer. The patients, 10 to 11 men and a handful of women, were roughly 30 to 80 with stage I to III disease.

Note on this clonotype: Its specificity is not known. The germline gene is not matched at one end of the junction; a read error may be the cause.

Findings and caveats of the study: Top 100 clones took a larger repertoire share in normal lung.

This sample's RNA came from whole unsorted tissue. Distant lung tissue was collected more than 3 cm away from the tumor edge. Three rounds of nested PCR, following a modified ARM-PCR protocol, produced the TCRbeta library. TCRdb passed the multiplex PCR reads through MiXCR, listing each CDR3 protein once. The sample lists 75,000 to 95,000 distinct CDR3 sequences, under 80% occurring once. Sequencing used distant non-tumor lung tissue. The receptor comes from a woman in her forties or fifties with non-small cell lung cancer.

Here the CDR3 DNA reads TGTGCCAGCAGCTCCGCAGGACCGGGAGAGAATTTTAAAGAGACCCAGTATTTC. Translation gives CASSSAGPGENFKETQYF. This rearrangement joins TRBV11-2 to TRBJ2-5; D possibly corresponds to TRBD2 (6 bases). This CDR3 spans 18 amino acids. The germline gives CDR1 SGHAT, CDR2 FQNNGV.